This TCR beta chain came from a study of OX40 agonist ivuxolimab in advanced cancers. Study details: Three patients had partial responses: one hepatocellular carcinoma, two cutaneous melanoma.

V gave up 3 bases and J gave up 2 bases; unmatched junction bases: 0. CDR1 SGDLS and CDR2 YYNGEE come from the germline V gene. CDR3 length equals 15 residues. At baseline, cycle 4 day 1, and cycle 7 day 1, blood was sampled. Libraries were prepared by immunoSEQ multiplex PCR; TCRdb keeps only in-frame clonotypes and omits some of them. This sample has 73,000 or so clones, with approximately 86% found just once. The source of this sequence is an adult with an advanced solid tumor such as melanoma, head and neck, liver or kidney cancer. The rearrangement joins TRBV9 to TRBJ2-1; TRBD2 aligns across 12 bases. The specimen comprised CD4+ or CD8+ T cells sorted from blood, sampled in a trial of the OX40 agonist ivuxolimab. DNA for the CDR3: TGTGCCAGCAGCGCTAGCGGGGGGGCCTACAATGAGCAGTTCTTC. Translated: CASSASGGAYNEQFF. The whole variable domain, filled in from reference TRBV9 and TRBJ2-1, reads DSGVTQTPKHLITATGQRVTLRCSPRSGDLSVYWYQQSLDQGLQFLIQYYNGEERAKGNILERFSAQQFPDLHSELNLSSLELGDSALYFCASSASGGAYNEQFFGPGTRLTVL.